The 17 T cell receptor beta chains below all came from one sample that was sequenced in a study of shared clonotypes between healthy human individuals. The method was immunoSEQ multiplex PCR; TCRdb's version includes in-frame clones alone and lacks a portion of them. Seen here are 1.5 million to 2.5 million clones, less than 95% observed once, and the top ten hold 0.95% to 1.5%. In the naive CD8 group, cells lacked CD45RO and were positively selected for CCR7, so terminally differentiated effector memory CD45RA+ cells were left out. Sequenced sample: naive CD8+ T cells sorted from blood. The receptors were gathered from a man between 18 and 35 years old in good health.

V usage is TRBV27 and J usage is TRBJ2-7; no definite D call. This CDR3 is 15 amino acids long. The V gene lost 3 bases and the J gene lost 2 bases, with 14 bases spanning the gap. CDR1 is MNHEY and CDR2 is SMNVEV in the germline V gene (reference sequence). The CDR3 nucleotides read TGTGCCAGCAGTTTCACAGTAACCAACGCCTACGAGCAGTACTTC. Residues: CASSFTVTNAYEQYF.

On this clone: The sample has other DNA sequences that encode this CDR3 too. The gene calls are TRBV27 and TRBJ2-7; TRBD1 might be the D (5 bases). This CDR3 comprises 10 residues. The germline V gene encodes CDR1 MNHEY and CDR2 SMNVEV (reference sequence). V lost 8 bases and J lost 7, with 9 bases in between. The CDR3 DNA is TGTGCCAGCGGGGCGTATGAGCAGTACTTC. This gives the protein CASGAYEQYF.

This clone was picked up one time. The chain joins TRBV2 to TRBJ2-2; 8 nucleotides line up with TRBD1. The CDR3 extends over 15 amino acids. In germline, CDR1 is SNHLY, CDR2 FYNNEI. Trimming at V came to 5 bases and at J to 4 bases, leaving 6 bases not matched to a gene. In nucleotides, the CDR3 is TGTGCCAGCAGTCTAAAGGACAGGGTCACCGGGGAGCTGTTTTTT. As protein: CASSLKDRVTGELFF.

This chain links TRBV6-5 with TRBJ2-6; D is ambiguous. The length of the CDR3 is 15 residues. V lost 3 bases and J 3 bases, leaving 9 bases between the germline ends. Germline-derived CDR1 and CDR2 are MNHEY and SVGAGI. The CDR3 loop is CASSYLGYGANVLTF. The CDR3 DNA reads as TGTGCCAGCAGTTATTTGGGGTATGGGGCCAACGTCCTGACTTTC.

Comments on this clone: The sample contains more than one DNA sequence encoding this CDR3. CDR3 sequence reads: CSVRLAGSYEQYF. The CDR3 DNA follows: TGCAGCGTAAGACTAGCGGGGTCCTACGAGCAGTACTTC. The chain joins TRBV29-1 to TRBJ2-7; TRBD2 matches at 11 bases. CDR3 length: 13 amino acids. V was pared by 6 bases and J by 1 base, with 2 bases of the junction left unmatched. Germline V lookup: CDR1 SQVTM, CDR2 ANQGSEA.

V is TRBV6-6 and J is TRBJ2-1; a weak D match, TRBD2 (5 bases). Between the trimmed V and J ends, which lost 4 bases and 2 bases, there was a span of 15 bases. Germline V CDR1 and CDR2: MNHNY, SVGAGI (reference sequence). This CDR3 is built from 16 residues. The CDR3 nucleotides are TGTGCCAGCAGTTTCCCCAGCGGACCTACCTACAATGAGCAGTTCTTC. Its protein is CASSFPSGPTYNEQFF.

This rearrangement joins TRBV19 to TRBJ1-1, with D possibly matching TRBD1 (5 bases). Trimming took off 9 bases at V and 0 bases at J, with 14 bases between the two ends. The CDR3 extends over 14 amino acids. The germline V gene has CDR1 LNHDA and CDR2 SQIVND (reference sequence). CDR3 residues: CASGGIGMNTEAFF. Here the CDR3 DNA reads TGTGCCAGCGGGGGGATTGGGATGAACACTGAAGCTTTCTTT.

The genes are TRBV7-9 and TRBJ2-7; perhaps TRBD1 as D (8 bases). The CDR3 consists of 15 residues. With 4 bases removed from V and 4 bases from J, the gap between germline ends came to 17 bases. Looked up from germline, CDR1 is SEHNR and CDR2 is FQNEAQ (reference sequence). CDR3 DNA sequence: TGTGCCAGCAGCTCACAGGGGGAGGGATGGTACGAGCAGTACTTC. As protein: CASSSQGEGWYEQYF.

This chain links TRBV13 with TRBJ2-7; perhaps TRBD1 as D (5 bases). The V gene's germline CDR1 is PRHDT and CDR2 FYEKMQ (reference sequence). The CDR3 is made up of 13 amino acids. V lost 3 bases, J lost 2 bases, and 8 bases lay in between. CDR3 region: CASSLGPPYEQYF. The CDR3 nucleotides read TGTGCCAGCAGCTTGGGGCCCCCCTACGAGCAGTACTTC.

The chain has TRBV4-3 and TRBJ2-1; TRBD2 aligns across 8 bases. CDR1 and CDR2 from the germline V gene are LGHNA and YSLEER. Trimming cost V 0 bases and J 8 bases; bases outside gene matches: 6. The CDR3 spans 15 residues. In DNA form, the CDR3 reads TGCGCCAGCAGCCAAGAAGAACGGGAGGGATATGAGCAGTTCTTC. This encodes CASSQEEREGYEQFF.

A single count supports this clone. The genes are TRBV2 and TRBJ2-5; 7 bases are a match to TRBD1. Germline CDR1 and CDR2: SNHLY and FYNNEI. This CDR3 region has 13 residues. V lost 10 bases and J lost 2; bases outside the gene matches: 7. The CDR3 loop reads CAIAPGQQETQYF. CDR3 bases: TGTGCCATAGCACCGGGACAGCAAGAGACCCAGTACTTC.

The chain uses TRBV6-5 and TRBJ2-2; 8 bases align to TRBD1. Germline V lookup: CDR1 MNHEY, CDR2 SVGAGI. The CDR3 is 16 amino acids. V dropped 0 bases and J dropped 6; count of bases not matched to a gene: 6. CDR3 sequence: CASSYSPDRGSGELFF. CDR3 bases: TGTGCCAGCAGTTACTCGCCCGACAGGGGTTCCGGGGAGCTGTTTTTT.

The chain employs TRBV25-1 and TRBJ2-3; D perhaps matches TRBD2 (5 bases). Germline V lookup: CDR1 MGHDK, CDR2 SYGVNS. V shed 6 bases and J shed 3 bases, with 13 bases lying between them. This CDR3 comprises 14 residues. Here the CDR3 reads CASRRDYQTDTQYF. In DNA form, the CDR3 reads TGTGCCAGCAGAAGAGACTATCAAACAGATACGCAGTATTTT.

The chain combines TRBV7-2 with TRBJ2-3; D not resolved. CDR1 and CDR2 (germline): SGHTA, FQGNSA. The CDR3 runs to 13 residues. The V gene lost 2 bases and the J gene lost 5 bases, with 8 bases spanning the gap. CDR3 residues: CASSLPMEDTQYF. The CDR3 DNA sequence: TGTGCCAGCAGCTTACCCATGGAAGATACGCAGTATTTT.

The chain joins TRBV7-9 to TRBJ2-1, with D unresolved. The CDR3 length is 14 residues. Germline V gene sequence: CDR1 SEHNR, CDR2 FQNEAQ (reference sequence). Trimming took off 3 bases at V and 7 bases at J, with 13 bases between the two ends. The CDR3 sequence is CASSFRPLNNEQFF. The CDR3 DNA reads as TGTGCCAGCAGCTTTCGTCCATTAAATAATGAGCAGTTCTTC.

The chain combines TRBV5-1 with TRBJ2-3; 10 nucleotides match TRBD1. The CDR3 totals 17 residues. V shed 3 bases and J 4 bases; nucleotides not matched to a gene: 11. Germline-derived CDR1 and CDR2 are SGHRS and YFSETQ. The CDR3 DNA reads TGCGCCAGCAGCTATGGGACAGGGGTAAGCCGGTCAGATACGCAGTATTTT. Amino acid sequence: CASSYGTGVSRSDTQYF.

About this clone itself: This CDR3 is also generated by other DNA sequences in the sample. This chain connects TRBV7-9 to TRBJ2-7; D is undetermined. V was pared by 1 base and J by 1 base, with 8 bases between. Germline V gene data show CDR1 as SEHNR and CDR2 as FQNEAQ (reference sequence). This CDR3 spans 14 amino acids. The CDR3 bases are TGTGCCAGCAGCTTAGAGGGCAGGTCCTACGAGCAGTACTTC. Its protein product is CASSLEGRSYEQYF.